The 31 T cell receptor beta chains below come from one sample, sequenced in a study of CD8 T cells in Susac syndrome. RNA totalling roughly 0.5 to 1 ug underwent reverse transcription with random hexamers. TCRdb processed the immunoSEQ multiplex PCR reads anew with MiXCR; each CDR3 protein has one entry. The data contain about 130,000 distinct CDR3 sequences, about 95% of them seen just once; the ten biggest clones take up around 0.12%. The sequenced material came from CD4+ T cells from PBMCs. These receptor sequences come from a human donor in good health.

This clonotype turned up a few times. The chain uses TRBV27 and TRBJ2-4; D remains ambiguous. The V end lost 6 bases, the J end lost 0 bases, and 6 bases lay between the germline ends. This CDR3 comprises 13 residues. Germline CDR1 reads MNHEY; CDR2 reads SMNVEV (reference sequence). CDR3 residues: CASRGLAKNIQYF. The CDR3 DNA is TGTGCCAGCAGGGGTTTAGCCAAAAACATTCAGTACTTC.

The chain employs TRBV5-4 and TRBJ2-5; maybe TRBD1 (6 bases). Trimming took 7 bases from V and 1 from J, leaving 11 bases between them. Germline V gene lookup returns CDR1 SGHNT and CDR2 YYREEE (reference sequence). The CDR3 covers 13 residues. CDR3 sequence (DNA): TGTGCCAGCGCTATGACAGGCCAAGAGACCCAGTACTTC. Translating gives CASAMTGQETQYF.

The chain is built from TRBV2 and TRBJ2-5, with TRBD2 matching over 8 bases. Trimming at V came to 6 bases and at J to 5 bases, leaving 5 bases not matched to a gene. The CDR3 length is 13 residues. From germline, CDR1 is SNHLY and CDR2 FYNNEI. The CDR3 spells CASRRGAGETQYF. CDR3 sequence (DNA): TGTGCCAGCAGGCGGGGGGCGGGGGAGACCCAGTACTTC.

The chain recombines TRBV19 with TRBJ2-5; unclear D gene. Trimming took 7 bases from V and 5 from J, leaving 14 bases between them. CDR3 length equals 13 residues. Per germline, CDR1 LNHDA and CDR2 SQIVND (reference sequence). In nucleotides, the CDR3 is TGTGCCAGTACTCCTCCCGGTCGGGAGACCCAGTACTTC. This translates into CASTPPGRETQYF.

In its sample, this clonotype was seen once. The chain is built from TRBV5-1 and TRBJ2-5; 8 bases are shared with TRBD1. With V trimmed by 7 bases and J by 1 base, 9 bases remained unmatched. The CDR3 has 15 amino acids. Per germline, CDR1 SGHRS and CDR2 YFSETQ. In DNA form, the CDR3 reads TGCGCCAGCCTAGCCCTCGGGACAGGCCAAGAGACCCAGTACTTC. This sequence encodes CASLALGTGQETQYF.

V gene TRBV5-1 combines with J gene TRBJ2-1; no firm D call. The CDR3 sequence is 12 residues long. CDR1 SGHRS and CDR2 YFSETQ come from the germline V gene. V lost 1 base and J lost 8, with 7 bases in between. The CDR3 reads CASSLQGHEQFF. The DNA for the CDR3 is TGCGCCAGCAGCTTGCAAGGGCATGAGCAGTTCTTC.

The V call is TRBV29-1, the J call TRBJ2-2; D remains unclear. Trimming took off 4 bases at V and 0 bases at J, with 9 bases between the two ends. The germline V gene encodes CDR1 SQVTM and CDR2 ANQGSEA. This CDR3 is 14 amino acids long. Here the CDR3 reads CSVAVTTNTGELFF. CDR3 in DNA: TGCAGCGTTGCAGTGACAACGAACACCGGGGAGCTGTTTTTT.

This chain uses TRBV2 with TRBJ1-2; D is possibly TRBD1 (5 bases). Trimming removed 6 bases at V and 8 bases at J, with 19 bases between. Per germline, CDR1 SNHLY and CDR2 FYNNEI. The CDR3 has 14 residues. The CDR3 coding sequence is TGTGCCAGCAGCTACGTCGACGTTGGGGGAGGCTACACCTTC. It codes for CASSYVDVGGGYTF.

The genes are TRBV5-1 and TRBJ2-3; TRBD1 matches 7 bases. This CDR3 spans 14 amino acids. The ends lost 1 base at V and 7 bases at J; junction bases unmatched: 6. Looked up from germline, CDR1 is SGHRS and CDR2 is YFSETQ. The CDR3 loop is CASSLTGDSHTQYF. Written as DNA, the CDR3 is TGCGCCAGCAGCTTGACCGGGGACAGTCATACGCAGTATTTT.

The chain has TRBV5-1 and TRBJ2-7, with 7 bases matching TRBD2. Trimming removed 4 bases from V and 2 bases from J; junction bases left unmatched: 9. Germline CDR1 reads SGHRS; CDR2 reads YFSETQ. The CDR3 length is 15 residues. Here the CDR3 reads CASSPPGLTTYEQYF. CDR3 nucleotides: TGCGCCAGCAGCCCACCGGGACTAACAACCTACGAGCAGTACTTC.

The V gene is TRBV10-2, the J gene TRBJ2-1; D gene unclear. With 0 bases removed from V and 0 bases from J, the gap between germline ends came to 9 bases. This CDR3 contains 16 residues. Germline V CDR1 and CDR2: WSHSY, SAAADI. The CDR3 sequence: CASSESNGISYNEQFF. DNA of the CDR3: TGCGCCAGCAGTGAGTCGAATGGGATCTCCTACAATGAGCAGTTCTTC.

The chain carries TRBV14 and TRBJ2-7; 7 bases line up with TRBD1. Losses at the gene ends were 4 bases for V and 3 bases for J; bases not matched to a gene: 9. The germline CDR1 and CDR2 sequences are SGHDN and FVKESK. The CDR3 runs 15 residues. CDR3 sequence: CASSRYSGQSYEQYF. The DNA for the CDR3 is TGTGCCAGCAGCCGTTACTCGGGACAGAGCTACGAGCAGTACTTC.

This chain uses TRBV7-2 with TRBJ2-3; the D gene is possibly TRBD2 (5 bases). Trimming left V 5 bases short and J 0 bases short, with 12 bases between. CDR3 length: 15 amino acids. Germline CDR1 reads SGHTA; CDR2 reads FQGNSA. The CDR3 is CASSLQAVSTDTQYF. The CDR3 DNA sequence: TGTGCCAGCAGCCTCCAAGCGGTTAGCACAGATACGCAGTATTTT.

The chain combines TRBV6-5 with TRBJ2-5; no firm D call. Trimming stripped 0 bases from V and 0 bases from J, with 5 bases between. From germline, CDR1 is MNHEY and CDR2 SVGAGI. CDR3 length equals 14 residues. CDR3 coding DNA: TGTGCCAGCAGTTACTCCCCCCACCAAGAGACCCAGTACTTC. Amino acid sequence: CASSYSPHQETQYF.

The rearrangement uses TRBV5-4 and TRBJ2-1, with D possibly being TRBD2 (6 bases). This CDR3 has 15 amino acids. The germline V and J ends were trimmed by 0 bases and 6 bases, with 13 bases remaining between them. Germline lookup yields CDR1 SGHNT and CDR2 YYREEE (reference sequence). Written as DNA, the CDR3 is TGTGCCAGCAGCTTGGCCCTAGCGAGAACCAATGAGCAGTTCTTC. Amino acid sequence: CASSLALARTNEQFF.

The chain recombines TRBV28 with TRBJ2-7, with TRBD1 identical over 9 bases. The CDR3 covers 14 residues. Germline V gene sequence: CDR1 MDHEN, CDR2 SYDVKM. With 5 bases clipped from V and 5 bases from J, the junction kept 7 bases outside the gene matches. This CDR3 reads CASSGRTGADEQYF. The CDR3 nucleotides are TGTGCCAGCAGTGGCCGGACAGGGGCGGACGAGCAGTACTTC.

The chain links TRBV5-1 to TRBJ2-7; D is possibly TRBD1 or TRBD2 (5 bases each). Germline loops: CDR1 SGHRS, CDR2 YFSETQ. V was cut by 6 bases and J by 6 bases, with 13 bases left in between. This CDR3 is built from 12 residues. CDR3 residues: CASNTGPGEQYF. CDR3 bases: TGCGCCAGCAACACGGGGCCCGGCGAGCAGTACTTC.

This clonotype was picked up a small number of times. The chain links TRBV29-1 to TRBJ1-3; possibly TRBD1 for D (6 bases). V lost 4 bases and J 0 bases, leaving 16 bases between the germline ends. The CDR3 sequence is 16 residues long. Germline CDR1 is SQVTM and CDR2 is ANQGSEA. The CDR3 spells CSVAPRQATSGNTIYF. CDR3 DNA: TGCAGCGTTGCCCCACGACAGGCCACCTCTGGAAACACCATATATTTT. The full variable domain, with the rest looked up from reference TRBV29-1 and TRBJ1-3, is SAVISQKPSRDICQRGTSLTIQCQVDSQVTMMFWYRQQPGQSLTLIATANQGSEATYESGFVIDKFPISRPNLTFSTLTVSNMSPEDSSIYLCSVAPRQATSGNTIYFGEGSWLTVV.

The V and J genes are TRBV18 and TRBJ2-3, with no clear D. The germline CDR1 and CDR2 sequences are KGHSH and LQKENI. V lost 3 bases, J lost 2 bases, and 12 bases lay in between. This CDR3 comprises 15 residues. CDR3 residues: CASSPTRLVTDTQYF. In DNA form, the CDR3 reads TGTGCCAGCTCACCGACTCGGTTGGTCACAGATACGCAGTATTTT.

The chain couples TRBV27 to TRBJ1-6, with D unresolved. The V gene's germline CDR1 is MNHEY and CDR2 SMNVEV (reference sequence). V lost 2 bases to trimming and J lost 9 bases, with 17 bases between them. This CDR3 has 16 residues. This CDR3 reads CASSLSRLGFGSPLHF. The CDR3 nucleotides read TGTGCCAGCAGTTTAAGCCGTTTGGGGTTCGGTTCACCCCTCCACTTT.

This chain links TRBV13 with TRBJ2-7, with D possibly being TRBD1 (6 bases). The CDR3 has 14 residues. From germline, CDR1 is PRHDT and CDR2 FYEKMQ (reference sequence). V was trimmed by 5 bases and J by 5 bases, leaving 16 bases between them. The CDR3 nucleotides are TGTGCCAGCAGCAGGGGACATTTACCCCACGAGCAGTACTTC. Protein: CASSRGHLPHEQYF.

The rearrangement links TRBV12-3 or TRBV12-4 to TRBJ1-2, with 9 bases aligning to TRBD1. V shed 8 bases and J 4 bases; nucleotides not matched to a gene: 5. There are 13 residues in the CDR3. The CDR3 DNA reads as TGTGCCAGCCGTTCGACAGGGGGCTATGGCTACACCTTC. Its translation is CASRSTGGYGYTF.

V gene TRBV7-2 combines with J gene TRBJ1-4, with D unresolved. The CDR3 is made up of 13 amino acids. Germline loops: CDR1 SGHTA, CDR2 FQGNSA. V was clipped by 3 bases and J by 0 bases, with 2 bases between them. The CDR3 region is CASSFTTNEKLFF. CDR3 in DNA: TGTGCCAGCAGCTTCACAACTAATGAAAAACTGTTTTTT.

The rearrangement links TRBV28 to TRBJ1-1; tentative D call: TRBD1 (6 bases). The germline V gene has CDR1 MDHEN and CDR2 SYDVKM. This CDR3 spans 17 amino acids. The ends were cut back, 5 bases at V and 3 bases at J, with 22 bases in the middle. CDR3 DNA sequence: TGTGCCAGCAGTCCTAGGGGCGGGGGCTTTAGGGACACTGAAGCTTTCTTT. It codes for CASSPRGGGFRDTEAFF.

Written as DNA, the CDR3 is TGCAGCGTTGGTGAACCTACCGGCGATGAGCAGTTCTTC. The encoded protein is CSVGEPTGDEQFF. The rearrangement links TRBV29-1 to TRBJ2-1; D not certain. The germline gives CDR1 SQVTM, CDR2 ANQGSEA. This CDR3 contains 13 residues. V was clipped by 4 bases and J by 8 bases, with 15 bases between them.

CDR3 bases: TGTGCCAGCAGCCAAGTCCGGTGGAGTTACAATGAGCAGTTCTTC. Translating it yields CASSQVRWSYNEQFF. V and J are TRBV3-1 and TRBJ2-1; D gene unclear. The CDR3 contains 15 residues. In germline, CDR1 is LGHDT, CDR2 YNNKEL (reference sequence). V was clipped by 1 base and J by 4 bases, with 11 bases between them.

This sequence joins TRBV18 and TRBJ1-2, with D possibly being TRBD1 (5 bases). This CDR3 has 15 residues. Germline-derived CDR1 and CDR2 are KGHSH and LQKENI. V lost 3 bases and J lost 7, with 18 bases in between. In DNA form, the CDR3 reads TGTGCCAGCTCACCCGGTGGGGACTTTGGAGTTGGCTACACCTTC. Translating gives CASSPGGDFGVGYTF. The complete variable domain, with remaining parts taken from reference TRBV18 and TRBJ1-2, reads NAGVMQNPRHLVRRRGQEARLRCSPMKGHSHVYWYRQLPEEGLKFMVYLQKENIIDESGMPKERFSAEFPKEGPSILRIQQVVRGDSAAYFCASSPGGDFGVGYTFGSGTRLTVV.

The chain joins TRBV28 to TRBJ2-7, with 8 bases lining up with TRBD1. CDR3 size: 13 residues. Germline V lookup: CDR1 MDHEN, CDR2 SYDVKM. V was clipped by 7 bases and J by 4 bases; unmatched bases: 6. CDR3: CASTTGARYEQYF. CDR3 DNA sequence: TGTGCCAGCACGACAGGGGCCAGGTACGAGCAGTACTTC.

The rearrangement joins TRBV7-9 to TRBJ1-1, with D perhaps TRBD1 (5 bases). Trimming removed 5 bases from V and 8 bases from J, with 12 bases in between. Germline CDR1 reads SEHNR; CDR2 reads FQNEAQ (reference sequence). The CDR3 is 12 amino acids. The CDR3 nucleotides are TGTGCCAGCAGCCCCCACCGGGGGGAAGCTTTCTTT. Protein sequence: CASSPHRGEAFF.

In this sample, this clonotype turned up once. The chain links TRBV5-1 to TRBJ2-7; tentatively, D is TRBD1 or TRBD2 (6 bases each). The V gene's germline CDR1 is SGHRS and CDR2 YFSETQ. Trimming shortened V by 7 bases and J by 5 bases, and 10 bases separated the two germline ends. This CDR3 spans 11 amino acids. DNA of the CDR3: TGCGCCAGCCGTAGGGGGGACGAGCAGTACTTC. Protein product: CASRRGDEQYF.

V is TRBV29-1 and J is TRBJ1-1; D might be TRBD1 (6 bases). V gave up 6 bases and J gave up 0 bases, with 17 bases separating them. CDR3 length: 15 residues. CDR1 is SQVTM, CDR2 ANQGSEA, per germline. CDR3 sequence: CSVVATGTLNTEAFF. DNA of the CDR3: TGCAGCGTGGTGGCAACCGGGACATTGAACACTGAAGCTTTCTTT.